The next 25 T cell receptor beta chains were all read from a single sample in a study of cytomegalovirus exposure and HLA in healthy donors. PCR used 60 Vbeta primers and 13 Jbeta primers. TCRdb's copy holds only in-frame clones and misses some; the assay was immunoSEQ multiplex PCR. The sample yields 35,000 to 45,000 clones, 51% seen once. Sequencing used PBMCs. Receptors were obtained from a man in his 60s in good health and CMV-seronegative.

This clone has only a few counts. The chain has TRBV4-2 and TRBJ1-1; TRBD1 might be the D (5 bases). Trimming cost V 0 bases and J 3 bases, with 11 bases left between them. This CDR3 is 15 amino acids long. In germline, CDR1 is LGHNA, CDR2 YNFKEQ. The CDR3 reads CASSQEWGRDTEAFF. In nucleotides, the CDR3 is TGTGCCAGCAGCCAAGAGTGGGGGAGGGACACTGAAGCTTTCTTT.

The rearrangement links TRBV19 to TRBJ2-5, with D perhaps matching TRBD1 (6 bases). V was clipped by 9 bases and J by 4 bases, with 21 bases between them. This CDR3 spans 15 amino acids. Per the germline V gene, CDR1 is LNHDA and CDR2 is SQIVND (reference sequence). Here the CDR3 reads CASRAGTGNLETQYF. The CDR3 coding sequence is TGTGCCAGCCGGGCCGGCACAGGGAACCTAGAGACCCAGTACTTC.

V and J are TRBV6-5 and TRBJ1-1; unclear D gene. Per germline, CDR1 MNHEY and CDR2 SVGAGI. V dropped 7 bases and J dropped 0 bases, with 9 bases sitting between them. The CDR3 runs 13 residues. The CDR3, as DNA: TGTGCCAGCACCAAAAACTTGAACACTGAAGCTTTCTTT. Protein product: CASTKNLNTEAFF.

The V and J genes are TRBV7-2 and TRBJ1-1; D is undetermined. Trimming stripped 1 base from V and 5 bases from J, with 11 bases between. This CDR3 spans 14 amino acids. Germline V gene lookup returns CDR1 SGHTA and CDR2 FQGNSA. This chain's CDR3 is CASSLGSTGTEAFF. The CDR3 nucleotides read TGTGCCAGCAGCTTAGGTTCGACGGGTACTGAAGCTTTCTTT.

Notes on this clone: At one end the junction does not follow the germline gene, possibly because of a read error. The rearrangement links TRBV15 to TRBJ1-3, with D unclear. This CDR3 comprises 12 residues. Germline lookup yields CDR1 LNHNV and CDR2 YYDKDF (reference sequence). CDR3 nucleotide sequence: TGTGCCACCCGCAGTCCTCGGTACACCATATATTTT. Its protein is CATRSPRYTIYF.

The genes are TRBV4-3 and TRBJ1-5; TRBD1 aligns across 8 bases. This CDR3 spans 15 amino acids. The germline gives CDR1 LGHNA, CDR2 YSLEER. The ends lost 0 bases at V and 9 bases at J; junction bases unmatched: 7. CDR3 DNA sequence: TGCGCCAGCAGCCAAGATTCACAGGGGGACGGGCCCCAGCATTTT. Protein: CASSQDSQGDGPQHF.

The chain employs TRBV5-1 and TRBJ1-2; D remains unclear. The germline gives CDR1 SGHRS, CDR2 YFSETQ. This CDR3 has 14 amino acids. Trimming stripped 0 bases from V and 3 bases from J, with 9 bases between. CDR3: CASSLGSGDYGYTF. The CDR3 region has the DNA TGCGCCAGCAGCTTGGGAAGCGGCGACTATGGCTACACCTTC.

Sample share makes this clone medium-sized (0.01 to 0.1%). The chain recombines TRBV5-6 with TRBJ2-7; D possibly corresponds to TRBD2 (5 bases). Trimming cost V 3 bases and J 4 bases, with 14 bases left between them. In germline, CDR1 is SGHDT, CDR2 YYEEEE. This CDR3 region has 14 residues. CDR3 in DNA: TGTGCCAGCAGCTATGGCCGACGGAGGTACGAGCAGTACTTC. Protein product: CASSYGRRRYEQYF. Full variable domain (rest looked up from reference TRBV5-6 and TRBJ2-7): DAGVTQSPTHLIKTRGQQVTLRCSPKSGHDTVSWYQQALGQGPQFIFQYYEEEERQRGNFPDRFSGHQFPNYSSELNVNALLLGDSALYLCASSYGRRRYEQYFGPGTRLTVT.

The rearrangement joins TRBV28 to TRBJ2-7; 9 bases align to TRBD1. Germline V lookup: CDR1 MDHEN, CDR2 SYDVKM. The CDR3 has 14 residues. The junction had 8 bases not matched to a gene; V was cut back by 6 bases and J by 5 bases. The CDR3 region has the DNA TGTGCCAGCAGGTCCGGGACAGGGTCCGACGAGCAGTACTTC. Translation: CASRSGTGSDEQYF.

This clone was counted a few times. V and J are TRBV2 and TRBJ2-5, with D maybe TRBD2 (6 bases). Germline V gene lookup returns CDR1 SNHLY and CDR2 FYNNEI. V lost 6 bases, J lost 5 bases, and 16 bases lay in between. The CDR3 loop spans 14 amino acids. The CDR3 region has the DNA TGTGCCAGCAGGGACGGAGGGGTAGCGGAGACCCAGTACTTC. Its protein product is CASRDGGVAETQYF.

By proportion, this clone is medium-sized (0.01 to 0.1%). The chain is built from TRBV29-1 and TRBJ2-7, with TRBD1 identical over 7 bases. The V segment lost 8 bases and the J segment 2 bases; nucleotides outside the gene matches: 6. Germline V CDR1 and CDR2: SQVTM, ANQGSEA. This CDR3 is built from 12 residues. The CDR3: CSTRDRTYEQYF. CDR3 DNA sequence: TGCAGCACCCGGGACAGAACCTACGAGCAGTACTTC.

The chain combines TRBV6-5 with TRBJ2-7; the match to TRBD1 covers 9 bases. The CDR3 runs 14 residues. With V trimmed by 5 bases and J by 4 bases, 6 bases remained unmatched. Germline V gene sequence: CDR1 MNHEY, CDR2 SVGAGI. The CDR3 protein is CASSLRDRVYEQYF. CDR3 in DNA: TGTGCCAGCAGTCTTCGGGACAGGGTGTACGAGCAGTACTTC.

This clone was picked up a small number of times. The chain couples TRBV10-3 to TRBJ2-7; 11 bases are a match to TRBD2. The germline V gene has CDR1 ENHRY and CDR2 SYGVKD. Unmatched junction bases numbered 4, after V lost 4 bases and J lost 2 bases. The CDR3 covers 15 residues. DNA of the CDR3: TGTGCCATCAGTGGGGGGACTAGCGGTACCTACGAGCAGTACTTC. Translating gives CAISGGTSGTYEQYF.

CDR3 nucleotides: TGTGCCAGCAGCTTAAGCAGGACCGGGGAGCTGTTTTTT. It is translated as CASSLSRTGELFF. The gene calls are TRBV11-3 and TRBJ2-2; D is uncertain. Per the germline V gene, CDR1 is SGHNT and CDR2 is YENEEA. This CDR3 region has 13 residues. Trimming shortened V by 2 bases and J by 5 bases, and 6 bases separated the two germline ends. The whole variable domain, filled in from reference TRBV11-3 and TRBJ2-2, reads EAGVVQSPRYKIIEKKQPVAFWCNPISGHNTLYWYLQNLGQGPELLIRYENEEAVDDSQLPKDRFSAERLKGVDSTLKIQPAELGDSAVYLCASSLSRTGELFFGEGSRLTVL.

This chain joins TRBV5-1 and TRBJ2-7; 7 bases align to TRBD1. The length of the CDR3 is 14 residues. The germline V gene has CDR1 SGHRS and CDR2 YFSETQ. V was pared by 4 bases and J by 4 bases, with 8 bases of the junction left unmatched. In DNA, the CDR3 is TGCGCCAGCAGCCGCGCAGGGGACAGTTACGAGCAGTACTTC. As protein: CASSRAGDSYEQYF.

The V call is TRBV11-3, the J call TRBJ1-2, with 8 bases lining up with TRBD1. Germline CDR1 and CDR2: SGHNT and YENEEA. This CDR3 region has 14 residues. V lost 3 bases, J lost 6 bases, and 6 bases stayed unmatched. The CDR3 DNA reads as TGTGCCAGCAGCTTTGGACAGGGAAAAGATGGCTACACCTTC. Its translation is CASSFGQGKDGYTF.

V is TRBV28 and J is TRBJ2-7; weak D call: TRBD2 (5 bases). This CDR3 has 16 amino acids. Per germline, CDR1 MDHEN and CDR2 SYDVKM. V was pared by 4 bases and J by 3 bases, with 19 bases between. The CDR3 bases are TGTGCCAGCAGTTCTCCCTTCAGCGGAGTCATCTACGAGCAGTACTTC. Translated: CASSSPFSGVIYEQYF.

This clone was seen a few times. CDR3 nucleotide sequence: TGCGCCAGCAGCCCGACAGGGGCCCAGCCCCAGCATTTT. This encodes CASSPTGAQPQHF. The gene calls are TRBV5-1 and TRBJ1-5, with 8 bases fitting TRBD1. Germline trimming cut 4 bases from V and 7 bases from J; bases unmatched to any gene: 4. The germline V gene encodes CDR1 SGHRS and CDR2 YFSETQ. The CDR3 spans 13 residues.

This chain links TRBV6-6 with TRBJ2-5, with 9 bases aligning to TRBD1. CDR3 length equals 15 residues. The germline V gene encodes CDR1 MNHNY and CDR2 SVGAGI (reference sequence). After removal of 6 bases from V and 2 bases from J, the junction contained 7 bases not matched to a gene. The CDR3 loop is CASSLLTGGQETQYF. The CDR3 bases are TGTGCCAGCAGCCTCCTGACAGGGGGGCAAGAGACCCAGTACTTC.

The chain employs TRBV7-2 and TRBJ1-5, with TRBD1 matching 7 bases. Unmatched junction bases numbered 15, after V lost 6 bases and J lost 4 bases. Germline CDR1 SGHTA, CDR2 FQGNSA. The CDR3 has 17 amino acids. CDR3 nucleotides: TGTGCCAGCAGTTACACCACCCCGGGACAGAGTAATCAGCCCCAGCATTTT. This encodes CASSYTTPGQSNQPQHF. Based on the CDR3 plus reference TRBV7-2 and TRBJ1-5, the full variable domain is GAGVSQSPSNKVTEKGKDVELRCDPISGHTALYWYRQSLGQGLEFLIYFQGNSAPDKSGLPSDRFSAERTGGSVSTLTIQRTQQEDSAVYLCASSYTTPGQSNQPQHFGDGTRLSIL.

The chain has TRBV7-9 and TRBJ1-4; maybe TRBD1 (5 bases). V shed 2 bases and J shed 6 bases, with 10 bases lying between them. The CDR3 length is 14 residues. Germline loops: CDR1 SEHNR, CDR2 FQNEAQ (reference sequence). CDR3 amino acids: CASSLQGSHEKLFF. CDR3 nucleotides: TGTGCCAGCAGCTTACAGGGATCACATGAAAAACTGTTTTTT.

The gene calls are TRBV6-4 and TRBJ1-1; D is perhaps TRBD1 (5 bases). Germline values: CDR1 MRHNA, CDR2 SNTAGT. V dropped 6 bases and J dropped 0 bases, with 11 bases sitting between them. CDR3 size: 14 residues. The CDR3 region is CASRDTSMNTEAFF. The CDR3 DNA follows: TGTGCCAGCAGGGACACTTCTATGAACACTGAAGCTTTCTTT.

The J gene is TRBJ2-3, the V gene TRBV6-5; the D gene is possibly TRBD1 (5 bases). V lost 1 base to trimming and J lost 3 bases, with 14 bases between them. The CDR3 length is 16 residues. The germline V gene encodes CDR1 MNHEY and CDR2 SVGAGI. CDR3 protein: CASSYYPQDGTDTQYF. CDR3 nucleotides: TGTGCCAGCAGTTACTACCCACAGGACGGGACAGATACGCAGTATTTT.

This sequence joins TRBV28 and TRBJ2-3, with 10 nucleotides matching TRBD1. Germline values: CDR1 MDHEN, CDR2 SYDVKM. V shed 6 bases and J 7 bases; nucleotides not matched to a gene: 10. The CDR3 covers 15 residues. CDR3 nucleotide sequence: TGTGCCAGCAGACCCACCGGGACAGGGGTTAATACGCAGTATTTT. It codes for CASRPTGTGVNTQYF.

This clone was observed a few times. V gene TRBV19 combines with J gene TRBJ2-5; 7 bases fit TRBD2. CDR1 is LNHDA and CDR2 is SQIVND in the germline V gene (reference sequence). Unmatched junction bases numbered 3, after V lost 3 bases and J lost 2 bases. The CDR3 runs to 14 residues. The CDR3 is CASSIGRGQETQYF. DNA for the CDR3: TGTGCCAGTAGTATTGGGAGGGGTCAAGAGACCCAGTACTTC.